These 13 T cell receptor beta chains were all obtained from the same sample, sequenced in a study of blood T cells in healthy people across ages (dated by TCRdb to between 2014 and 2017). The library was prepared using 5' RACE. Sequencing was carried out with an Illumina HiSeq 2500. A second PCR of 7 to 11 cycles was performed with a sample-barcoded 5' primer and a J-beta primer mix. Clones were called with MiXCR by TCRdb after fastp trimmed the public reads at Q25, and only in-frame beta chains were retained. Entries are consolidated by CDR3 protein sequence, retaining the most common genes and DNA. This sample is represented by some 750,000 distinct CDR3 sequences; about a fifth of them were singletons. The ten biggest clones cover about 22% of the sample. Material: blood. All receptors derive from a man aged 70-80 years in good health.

The CDR3 sequence is CSVGLLRGYTF. The CDR3 DNA reads as TGCAGCGTTGGTTTGCTTAGGGGCTACACCTTC. The J gene is TRBJ1-2, the V gene TRBV29-1, with no clear D. The CDR3 covers 11 residues. With 4 bases removed from V and 8 bases from J, the gap between germline ends came to 11 bases. Germline V gene data show CDR1 as SQVTM and CDR2 as ANQGSEA.

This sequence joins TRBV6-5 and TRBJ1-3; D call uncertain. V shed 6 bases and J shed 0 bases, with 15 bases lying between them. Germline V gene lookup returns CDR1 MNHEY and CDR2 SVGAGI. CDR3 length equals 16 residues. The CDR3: CASSYTAGGSGNTIYF. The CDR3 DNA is TGTGCCAGCAGCTATACCGCGGGAGGCTCTGGAAACACCATATATTTT.

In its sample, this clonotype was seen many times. DNA of the CDR3: TGCAGTGCAAGCGGGCTAGCCAATCAGCCCCAGCATTTT. This sequence encodes CSASGLANQPQHF. The chain employs TRBV20-1 and TRBJ1-5, with no clear D. Germline V gene data show CDR1 as DFQATT and CDR2 as SNEGSKA (reference sequence). Trimming took 6 bases from V and 3 from J, leaving 12 bases between them. This CDR3 is built from 13 residues.

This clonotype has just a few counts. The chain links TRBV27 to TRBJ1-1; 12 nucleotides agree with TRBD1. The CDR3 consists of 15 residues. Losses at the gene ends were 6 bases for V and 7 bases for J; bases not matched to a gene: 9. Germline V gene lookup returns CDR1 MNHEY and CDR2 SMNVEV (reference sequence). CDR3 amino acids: CASSPGTGGWGEAFF. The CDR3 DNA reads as TGTGCCAGCAGCCCCGGGACAGGGGGCTGGGGTGAAGCTTTCTTT.

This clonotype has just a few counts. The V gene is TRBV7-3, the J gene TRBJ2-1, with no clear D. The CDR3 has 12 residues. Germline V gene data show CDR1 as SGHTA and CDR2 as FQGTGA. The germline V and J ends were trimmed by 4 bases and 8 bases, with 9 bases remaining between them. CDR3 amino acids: CASSSAGHEQFF. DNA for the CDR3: TGTGCCAGCAGCTCCGCAGGCCATGAGCAGTTCTTC.

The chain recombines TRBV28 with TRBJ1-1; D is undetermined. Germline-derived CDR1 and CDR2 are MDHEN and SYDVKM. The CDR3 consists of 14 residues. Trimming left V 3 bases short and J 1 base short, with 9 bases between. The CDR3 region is CASSLVQRNTEAFF. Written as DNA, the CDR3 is TGTGCCAGCAGTTTGGTCCAACGGAACACTGAAGCTTTCTTT.

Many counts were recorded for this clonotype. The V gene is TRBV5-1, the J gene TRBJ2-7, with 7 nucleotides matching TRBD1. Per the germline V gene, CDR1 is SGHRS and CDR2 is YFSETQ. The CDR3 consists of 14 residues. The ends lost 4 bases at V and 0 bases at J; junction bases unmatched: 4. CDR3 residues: CASSLDRRSYEQYF. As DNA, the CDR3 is TGCGCCAGCAGCCTGGACAGGCGCTCCTACGAGCAGTACTTC.

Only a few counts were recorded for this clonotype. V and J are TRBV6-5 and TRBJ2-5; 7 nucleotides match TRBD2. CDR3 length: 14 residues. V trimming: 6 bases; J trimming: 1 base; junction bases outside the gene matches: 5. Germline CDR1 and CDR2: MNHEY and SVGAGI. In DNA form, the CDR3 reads TGTGCCAGCAGCCGGGACTACTCCCAAGAGACCCAGTACTTC. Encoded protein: CASSRDYSQETQYF.

As DNA, the CDR3 is TGTGCCAGCAGTTACTACGGCGGACTCTCTGGAAACACCATATATTTT. It codes for CASSYYGGLSGNTIYF. The chain uses TRBV6-5 and TRBJ1-3; D unclear. This CDR3 spans 16 amino acids. V lost 1 base and J lost 0, with 10 bases in between. Germline-derived CDR1 and CDR2 are MNHEY and SVGAGI.

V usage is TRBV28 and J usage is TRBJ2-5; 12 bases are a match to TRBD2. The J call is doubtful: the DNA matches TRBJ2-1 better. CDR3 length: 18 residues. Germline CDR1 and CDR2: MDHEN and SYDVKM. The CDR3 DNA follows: TGTGCCAGCAGCCCCTGGGTACGACTAGCGGGAGCCCATGATGAGCAGTTCTTC. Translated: CASSPWVRLAGAHDEQFF.

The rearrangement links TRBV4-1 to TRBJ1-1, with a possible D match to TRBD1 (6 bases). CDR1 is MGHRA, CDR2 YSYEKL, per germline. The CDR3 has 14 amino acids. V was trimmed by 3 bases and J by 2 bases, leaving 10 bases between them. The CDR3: CASSHQGSNTEAFF. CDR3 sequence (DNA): TGCGCCAGCAGCCATCAGGGGAGTAACACTGAAGCTTTCTTT.

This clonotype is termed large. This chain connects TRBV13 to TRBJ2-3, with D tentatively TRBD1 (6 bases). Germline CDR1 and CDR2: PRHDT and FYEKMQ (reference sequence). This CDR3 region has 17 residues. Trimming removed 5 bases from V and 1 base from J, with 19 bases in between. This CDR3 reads CASSGPTGKGRTDTQYF. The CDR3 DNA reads TGTGCCAGCAGCGGCCCCACAGGGAAAGGACGCACAGATACGCAGTATTTT.

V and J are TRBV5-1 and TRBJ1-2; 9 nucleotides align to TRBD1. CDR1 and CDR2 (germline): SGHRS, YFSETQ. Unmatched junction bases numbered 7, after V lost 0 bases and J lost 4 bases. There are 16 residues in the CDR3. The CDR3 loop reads CASSLAGQGLLYGYTF. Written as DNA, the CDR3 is TGCGCCAGCAGCTTGGCCGGACAGGGGTTACTCTATGGCTACACCTTC.